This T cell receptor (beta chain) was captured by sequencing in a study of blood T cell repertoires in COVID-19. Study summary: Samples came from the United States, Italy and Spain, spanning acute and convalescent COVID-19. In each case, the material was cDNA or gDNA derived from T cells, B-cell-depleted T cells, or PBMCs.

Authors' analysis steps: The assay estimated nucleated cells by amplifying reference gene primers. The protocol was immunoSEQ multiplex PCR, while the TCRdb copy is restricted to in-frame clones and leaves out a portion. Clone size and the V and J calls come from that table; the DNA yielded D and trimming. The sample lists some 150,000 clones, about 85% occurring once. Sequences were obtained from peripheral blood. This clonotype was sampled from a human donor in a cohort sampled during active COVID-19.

The CDR3 DNA reads as TGTGCCATCAGTGAGTCCGCACTGACAGACAATGAGCAGTTCTTC. Protein: CAISESALTDNEQFF. The V and J genes are TRBV10-3 and TRBJ2-1, with TRBD1 as a possible D gene (5 bases). The CDR3 is made up of 15 amino acids. V lost 0 bases, J lost 5 bases, and 11 bases lay in between. Germline-derived CDR1 and CDR2 are ENHRY and SYGVKD.